This is a list of T cell receptor beta chains from one sample in a study of T cell responses to AZD1222 COVID-19 vaccine. Profiled with immunoSEQ multiplex PCR; TCRdb holds only in-frame clones, not every one. The table lists 150,000 or so clones, roughly nine tenths of them singletons. The material was peripheral blood, obtained on day 0 of AZD1222 vaccination. These receptors were obtained from an adult in good health. The CDR3 runs from the conserved cysteine through the conserved F or W. A D gene is named only where the DNA matches it firmly. Clone size, where shown, is once, few, many, or a class for clones that have expanded.

TGTGCCAGCAGCGTAACCGGGACAATCTCCTACAATGAGCAGTTCTTC CASSVTGTISYNEQFF TRBJ2-1 TRBV9 NA NA
TGCGCCAGCAGCTTGTCTGGACAGTTCACAGATACGCAGTATTTT CASSLSGQFTDTQYF TRBJ2-3 TRBV5-1 few NA
TGTGCCACCAGTGACTACACCGGCCCTAGCACAGATACGCAGTATTTT CATSDYTGPSTDTQYF TRBJ2-3 TRBV24-1 NA NA
TGTGCCAGCAGCTTTCCCGGGGCCACTAATGAAAAACTGTTTTTT CASSFPGATNEKLFF TRBJ1-4 TRBV7-6 NA NA
TGTGCCAGCAGTAATCGACAGAACAACCTCAACAAGCAGTACTTC CASSNRQNNLNKQYF TRBJ2-7 TRBV6-5 NA NA
TGTGCCAGTAGTTCCCAGGGCAGGGGCGAAAACATTCAGTACTTC CASSSQGRGENIQYF TRBJ2-4 TRBV19 once NA
TGTGCCAGCAGCCCAGGGGGACCGGGGTACAATGAGCAGTTCTTC CASSPGGPGYNEQFF TRBJ2-1 TRBV7-3 NA TRBD1
TGTGCCAGCAGCCCGATCTCGGAGCAGTTCTTC CASSPISEQFF TRBJ2-1 TRBV11-2 NA NA
TGTGCCAGCATCCCTAGGACAGGGACGGACTATGGCTACACCTTC CASIPRTGTDYGYTF TRBJ1-2 TRBV6-5 NA TRBD1
TGTGCCAGCAGTTTCGGGGGCCCTTACGAGCAGTACTTC CASSFGGPYEQYF TRBJ2-7 TRBV12-3/TRBV12-4 NA NA
TGTGCCAGCGCCCCCCCAATAAGACCGAACACCGGGGAGCTGTTTTTT CASAPPIRPNTGELFF TRBJ2-2 TRBV27 NA NA
TGTGCCAGCAGCTTGCGAGGTACCCTGGGAAACACCATATATTTT CASSLRGTLGNTIYF TRBJ1-3 TRBV5-8 NA NA
TGCGCCAGCAGCCCAGGACAGGGTAGGGAGACCCAGTACTTC CASSPGQGRETQYF TRBJ2-5 TRBV5-1 NA TRBD1
TGTGCCAGCAGTTTGTCGGCTCAGCCCCAGCATTTT CASSLSAQPQHF TRBJ1-5 TRBV12-3/TRBV12-4 NA NA
TGTGCCAGCAGCTTGGGGGACAGGTGGAGCTCCTATAATTCACCCCTCCACTTT CASSLGDRWSSYNSPLHF TRBJ1-6 TRBV7-2 NA TRBD1
TGCGCCAGCAGCCAAGACGGTCGGGCCCCTTATGGCTACACCTTC CASSQDGRAPYGYTF TRBJ1-2 TRBV4-3 NA NA